A single sample gave rise to the 18 T cell receptor beta chains below, sequenced in a study of cytomegalovirus exposure and HLA in healthy donors. The PCR ran on 60 Vbeta and 13 Jbeta primers. TCRdb's table, derived via immunoSEQ multiplex PCR, lists solely in-frame clones and lacks some. The table records 140,000 to 150,000 clones, around 73% of them present only once. Source material: PBMCs. The source is a woman younger than 30 in good health and CMV-seronegative.

In this sample, this clone turned up a few times. This chain connects TRBV4-1 to TRBJ2-3; 9 bases align to TRBD2. In germline, CDR1 is MGHRA, CDR2 YSYEKL. CDR3 length: 15 amino acids. Trimming cost V 4 bases and J 9 bases; bases outside gene matches: 11. The CDR3 loop reads CASSPELAGIRTQYF. CDR3 coding DNA: TGCGCCAGCAGCCCAGAGCTAGCGGGGATACGGACGCAGTATTTT.

CDR3 sequence: CASSLTGVGYEQYF. DNA for the CDR3: TGTGCCAGCAGTTTGACAGGCGTGGGCTACGAGCAGTACTTC. V usage is TRBV27 and J usage is TRBJ2-7; TRBD1 might be the D (6 bases). CDR3 length equals 14 residues. Trimming took off 3 bases at V and 3 bases at J, with 12 bases between the two ends. CDR1 MNHEY and CDR2 SMNVEV come from the germline V gene (reference sequence).

This chain connects TRBV18 to TRBJ2-7; D might be TRBD2 (5 bases). Germline-derived CDR1 and CDR2 are KGHSH and LQKENI. CDR3 length: 14 residues. Trimming cost V 0 bases and J 5 bases, with 11 bases left between them. CDR3 protein: CASSPPSLGNEQYF. CDR3 DNA: TGTGCCAGCTCACCACCCTCCCTCGGGAACGAGCAGTACTTC. Variable domain in full (rest from reference TRBV18 and TRBJ2-7): NAGVMQNPRHLVRRRGQEARLRCSPMKGHSHVYWYRQLPEEGLKFMVYLQKENIIDESGMPKERFSAEFPKEGPSILRIQQVVRGDSAAYFCASSPPSLGNEQYFGPGTRLTVT.

V gene TRBV5-1 combines with J gene TRBJ2-5; 9 bases match TRBD2. Germline-derived CDR1 and CDR2 are SGHRS and YFSETQ. The V segment lost 0 bases and the J segment 7 bases; nucleotides outside the gene matches: 10. The length of the CDR3 is 16 residues. The CDR3 loop is CASSLEASGKGVTQYF. CDR3 nucleotide sequence: TGCGCCAGCAGCTTGGAAGCTAGCGGGAAAGGGGTGACCCAGTACTTC.

The chain employs TRBV7-6 and TRBJ2-7, with TRBD2 identical over 7 bases. The CDR3 extends over 15 amino acids. The germline CDR1 and CDR2 sequences are SGHVS and FNYEAQ. The J segment lost 3 bases and the V segment lost 5 bases, leaving 10 bases of the junction unmatched. This chain's CDR3 is CASSPSGGLGYEQYV. CDR3 sequence (DNA): TGTGCCAGCAGCCCCTCGGGAGGTCTTGGCTACGAGCAGTACGTC.

The rearrangement joins TRBV7-8 to TRBJ2-5; D gene unclear. Judging by the DNA end, TRBJ2-7 fits better; the J call may be wrong. This CDR3 region has 13 residues. Germline-derived CDR1 and CDR2 are SGHVS and FQNEAQ. CDR3 DNA sequence: TGTGCCAGCAGCTTAGCGATGGGCTACGAGCAGTACTTC. It translates to CASSLAMGYEQYF.

The chain carries TRBV4-3 and TRBJ2-6; D gene unclear. This CDR3 has 16 residues. The germline CDR1 and CDR2 sequences are LGHNA and YSLEER. With 0 bases removed from V and 0 bases from J, the gap between germline ends came to 6 bases. The CDR3 DNA sequence: TGCGCCAGCAGCCAAGATGTACACTCTGGGGCCAACGTCCTGACTTTC. Encoded protein: CASSQDVHSGANVLTF.

This chain connects TRBV18 to TRBJ1-1; the D gene is possibly TRBD1 (5 bases). Germline V gene sequence: CDR1 KGHSH, CDR2 LQKENI. The CDR3 totals 17 residues. V dropped 3 bases and J dropped 0 bases, with 17 bases sitting between them. The CDR3 DNA sequence: TGTGCCAGCTCACCCTCATCCGTCCGGGGGTTGAACACTGAAGCTTTCTTT. This encodes CASSPSSVRGLNTEAFF.

The table lists this clone with a few counts. The chain has TRBV7-6 and TRBJ1-2; 7 bases fit TRBD1. Looked up from germline, CDR1 is SGHVS and CDR2 is FNYEAQ. This CDR3 contains 15 residues. V gave up 3 bases and J gave up 1 base; unmatched junction bases: 5. CDR3 residues: CASSLAQGFNYGYTF. CDR3 DNA: TGTGCCAGCAGCTTGGCACAGGGGTTTAACTATGGCTACACCTTC.

In this sample, this clone turned up a few times. The chain employs TRBV27 and TRBJ1-4; possible D gene TRBD1, 5 bases. Germline CDR1 is MNHEY and CDR2 is SMNVEV (reference sequence). Trimming took off 5 bases at V and 6 bases at J, with 16 bases between the two ends. CDR3 length: 15 amino acids. In DNA form, the CDR3 reads TGTGCCAGCAGTCCTTTTCAGGGAGGGGATGAAAAACTGTTTTTT. It yields the protein CASSPFQGGDEKLFF.

The chain joins TRBV19 to TRBJ2-3, with D possibly matching TRBD1 (6 bases). Germline CDR1 is LNHDA and CDR2 is SQIVND (reference sequence). There are 14 residues in the CDR3. Deletions cut 5 bases from V and 6 bases from J, with 15 bases between. CDR3 loop: CASSLDRTRDTQYF. DNA for the CDR3: TGTGCCAGTAGTTTGGACAGAACGCGGGATACGCAGTATTTT.

This clone was counted a few times. The chain carries TRBV6-5 and TRBJ2-7; 7 bases are a match to TRBD1. Germline CDR1 is MNHEY and CDR2 is SVGAGI. J lost 6 bases, V lost 0 bases, and 5 bases had no gene match. CDR3 length: 14 amino acids. For the CDR3, the DNA is TGTGCCAGCAGTTACTCTGAGGGGGCAGGCGAGCAGTACTTC. Residues: CASSYSEGAGEQYF.

V and J are TRBV19 and TRBJ2-5; 7 nucleotides align to TRBD2. V lost 6 bases to trimming and J lost 5 bases; unmatched junction nucleotides: 6. The CDR3 length is 13 residues. Germline V gives CDR1 LNHDA, CDR2 SQIVND (reference sequence). The DNA for the CDR3 is TGTGCCAGTAGCTCTTTGGGGGGGGAGACCCAGTACTTC. Encoded protein: CASSSLGGETQYF.

The chain couples TRBV18 to TRBJ1-1; D uncertain. Trimming stripped 6 bases from V and 1 base from J, with 12 bases between. The V gene's germline CDR1 is KGHSH and CDR2 LQKENI. The CDR3 covers 14 residues. This CDR3 is CASSQGTGNTEAFF. DNA for the CDR3: TGTGCCAGCTCGCAAGGTACGGGGAACACTGAAGCTTTCTTT. Combining the CDR3 with reference TRBV18 and TRBJ1-1 gives the whole variable domain NAGVMQNPRHLVRRRGQEARLRCSPMKGHSHVYWYRQLPEEGLKFMVYLQKENIIDESGMPKERFSAEFPKEGPSILRIQQVVRGDSAAYFCASSQGTGNTEAFFGQGTRLTVV.

The rearrangement joins TRBV28 to TRBJ1-1, with 12 bases matching TRBD1. There are 16 residues in the CDR3. Germline V CDR1 and CDR2: MDHEN, SYDVKM. After removal of 6 bases from V and 6 bases from J, the junction contained 11 bases not matched to a gene. CDR3 sequence reads: CASRPGTGGDIAEAFF. The CDR3 DNA is TGTGCCAGCAGGCCTGGGACAGGGGGCGATATAGCTGAAGCTTTCTTT. Based on the CDR3 plus reference TRBV28 and TRBJ1-1, the full variable domain is DVKVTQSSRYLVKRTGEKVFLECVQDMDHENMFWYRQDPGLGLRLIYFSYDVKMKEKGDIPEGYSVSREKKERFSLILESASTNQTSMYLCASRPGTGGDIAEAFFGQGTRLTVV.

The chain joins TRBV9 to TRBJ2-3; TRBD2 matches 12 bases. V was pared by 4 bases and J by 6 bases, with 6 bases of the junction left unmatched. Looked up from germline, CDR1 is SGDLS and CDR2 is YYNGEE. The CDR3 contains 15 residues. The DNA of the CDR3 is TGTGCCAGCAGCCCAGGACTAGCGGGACCGGATACGCAGTATTTT. It specifies CASSPGLAGPDTQYF. Looking up the rest from reference TRBV9 and TRBJ2-3 gives the full variable domain: DSGVTQTPKHLITATGQRVTLRCSPRSGDLSVYWYQQSLDQGLQFLIQYYNGEERAKGNILERFSAQQFPDLHSELNLSSLELGDSALYFCASSPGLAGPDTQYFGPGTRLTVL.

The genes are TRBV14 and TRBJ1-2; the D gene is possibly TRBD1 (5 bases). This CDR3 contains 16 residues. V lost 1 base and J lost 4, with 16 bases in between. Germline-derived CDR1 and CDR2 are SGHDN and FVKESK. In DNA form, the CDR3 reads TGTGCCAGCAGCCAAGGCGGGGACGGTGCAACCTATGGCTACACCTTC. Protein product: CASSQGGDGATYGYTF.

The CDR3 reads CASSFVTGAPYEQYF. Here the CDR3 DNA reads TGTGCCAGCAGCTTCGTTACAGGGGCGCCTTACGAGCAGTACTTC. This sequence joins TRBV11-1 and TRBJ2-7, with TRBD1 matching over 7 bases. Germline V CDR1 and CDR2: SGHAT, FQDESV (reference sequence). The CDR3 length is 15 residues. With V trimmed by 3 bases and J by 4 bases, 9 bases remained unmatched.